What follows are 26 T cell receptor beta chains derived from one specimen sequenced in a study of OX40 agonist ivuxolimab in advanced cancers. Some clones are missing from TCRdb's copy, which holds only in-frame ones; the method was immunoSEQ multiplex PCR. The repertoire holds approximately 34,000 clones, with 88% as singletons. Sequences were derived from CD4+ or CD8+ T cells sorted from blood, sampled in a trial of the OX40 agonist ivuxolimab. The receptor source for this set is an adult with an advanced solid tumor such as melanoma, head and neck, liver or kidney cancer.

This clone was found a few times. The chain combines TRBV5-1 with TRBJ2-5; TRBD2 matches 14 bases. V lost 4 bases and J lost 0; bases outside the gene matches: 8. The CDR3 spans 18 residues. Germline V gene data show CDR1 as SGHRS and CDR2 as YFSETQ. The CDR3 protein is CASSPGLAGDPYQETQYF. The CDR3 region has the DNA TGCGCCAGCAGCCCGGGACTAGCGGGGGACCCGTACCAAGAGACCCAGTACTTC.

The chain links TRBV5-5 to TRBJ2-7; D not certain. The CDR3 extends over 14 amino acids. Trimming shortened V by 0 bases and J by 2 bases, and 9 bases separated the two germline ends. CDR1 and CDR2 (germline): SGHKS, YYEKEE (reference sequence). CDR3 nucleotides: TGTGCCAGCAGCTTGGTGGTCGGCACCTACGAGCAGTACTTC. Its translation is CASSLVVGTYEQYF.

V usage is TRBV6-6 and J usage is TRBJ1-5, with D perhaps matching TRBD1 (5 bases). Between the trimmed V and J ends, which lost 5 bases and 2 bases, there was a span of 7 bases. CDR3 length equals 13 residues. CDR1 MNHNY and CDR2 SVGAGI come from the germline V gene (reference sequence). Here the CDR3 DNA reads TGTGCCAGCAGTACAGGCGGCAATCAGCCCCAGCATTTT. Its protein is CASSTGGNQPQHF.

The chain is built from TRBV5-6 and TRBJ1-1; 10 bases are a match to TRBD1. V trimming: 4 bases; J trimming: 8 bases; junction bases outside the gene matches: 5. From germline, CDR1 is SGHDT and CDR2 YYEEEE. This CDR3 region has 13 residues. For the CDR3, the DNA is TGTGCCAGCAGCGATGGGACAGGGGAGGAAGCTTTCTTT. This encodes CASSDGTGEEAFF.

The rearrangement links TRBV4-1 to TRBJ2-7, with TRBD2 as a possible D gene (6 bases). V was pared by 0 bases and J by 5 bases, with 23 bases between. CDR3 size: 18 residues. The germline V gene has CDR1 MGHRA and CDR2 YSYEKL. CDR3 sequence reads: CASSQEASAGLGVHEQYF. The CDR3 bases are TGCGCCAGCAGCCAAGAAGCATCTGCGGGACTTGGCGTCCACGAGCAGTACTTC.

The CDR3 sequence is CSVEDPITGVTGELFF. In nucleotides, the CDR3 is TGCAGCGTTGAAGATCCGATAACAGGGGTCACCGGGGAGCTGTTTTTT. This chain links TRBV29-1 with TRBJ2-2; 7 bases align to TRBD1. CDR1 and CDR2 from the germline V gene are SQVTM and ANQGSEA. With V trimmed by 0 bases and J by 4 bases, 8 bases remained unmatched. This CDR3 comprises 16 residues.

The chain joins TRBV14 to TRBJ1-2; no clear D. Germline V gene sequence: CDR1 SGHDN, CDR2 FVKESK. V lost 2 bases and J lost 5, with 9 bases in between. This CDR3 is 13 amino acids long. CDR3 protein: CASSQSEGYGYTF. Here the CDR3 DNA reads TGTGCCAGCAGCCAATCCGAAGGATATGGCTACACCTTC.

This chain connects TRBV28 to TRBJ1-4; D uncertain. With 10 bases removed from V and 0 bases from J, the gap between germline ends came to 12 bases. CDR1 and CDR2 (germline): MDHEN, SYDVKM. The CDR3 covers 14 residues. This CDR3 is CATASEATNEKLFF. The CDR3 DNA reads TGTGCCACCGCGTCCGAAGCAACTAATGAAAAACTGTTTTTT.

The chain uses TRBV11-3 and TRBJ2-6; 9 positions agree with TRBD1. Unmatched junction bases numbered 1, after V lost 5 bases and J lost 2 bases. This CDR3 spans 15 amino acids. Germline CDR1 is SGHNT and CDR2 is YENEEA. Written as DNA, the CDR3 is TGTGCCAGCAGCCACAGGGGGCCTGGGGCCAACGTCCTGACTTTC. Amino acids: CASSHRGPGANVLTF.

The rearrangement joins TRBV1 to TRBJ1-6; the D call in the table, TRBD1, was not verified against the DNA. TRBV1 constitutes a pseudogene. This CDR3 region has 16 residues. The CDR3 reads CTSSLLDRDNNSPLHF. In DNA, the CDR3 is TGCACCAGCAGCCTTCTAGACAGAGACAATAATTCACCCCTCCACTTT.

In this sample, this clone turned up once. V is TRBV11-2 and J is TRBJ2-5; the D gene is possibly TRBD1 (6 bases). Trimming shortened V by 4 bases and J by 1 base, and 13 bases separated the two germline ends. The germline CDR1 and CDR2 sequences are SGHAT and FQNNGV. The CDR3 contains 15 residues. The CDR3 coding sequence is TGTGCCAGCAGCTCTAGGAACAGGGCCCAAGAGACCCAGTACTTC. Translation: CASSSRNRAQETQYF.

The V gene is TRBV30, the J gene TRBJ2-3, with D perhaps TRBD2 (5 bases). The CDR3 is 12 amino acids. CDR1 is GTSNPN, CDR2 SVGIG, per germline (reference sequence). Trimming removed 0 bases at V and 4 bases at J, with 5 bases between. Here the CDR3 reads CAWSVAADTQYF. DNA of the CDR3: TGTGCCTGGAGTGTAGCGGCAGATACGCAGTATTTT.

This chain uses TRBV7-2 with TRBJ2-7, with D tentatively TRBD2 (5 bases). Germline V CDR1 and CDR2: SGHTA, FQGNSA. Trimming cost V 8 bases and J 2 bases, with 13 bases left between them. The CDR3 totals 13 residues. CDR3 region: CASGLGLTYEQYF. The DNA for the CDR3 is TGTGCCAGCGGCCTTGGACTTACCTACGAGCAGTACTTC.

J is TRBJ1-2 and V is TRBV14, with D possibly being TRBD1 (5 bases). CDR1 SGHDN and CDR2 FVKESK come from the germline V gene. The CDR3 is 18 residues long. Trimming removed 1 base at V and 0 bases at J, with 18 bases between. The CDR3 coding sequence is TGTGCCAGCAGCCAAGTCCGGGGAGGGAGGGACTCTAACTATGGCTACACCTTC. Its protein is CASSQVRGGRDSNYGYTF.

The rearrangement uses TRBV28 and TRBJ2-7; weak D call: TRBD2 (6 bases). This CDR3 is built from 12 residues. V was trimmed by 8 bases and J by 3 bases, leaving 11 bases between them. Germline V gene lookup returns CDR1 MDHEN and CDR2 SYDVKM. The CDR3 is CASGRPHYEQYF. For the CDR3, the DNA is TGTGCCAGCGGGAGGCCTCACTACGAGCAGTACTTC.

The chain uses TRBV10-3 and TRBJ1-1, with D unclear. The V gene lost 7 bases and the J gene lost 5 bases, with 14 bases spanning the gap. The germline V gene has CDR1 ENHRY and CDR2 SYGVKD. The CDR3 loop spans 13 amino acids. The CDR3 DNA reads TGTGCCATCACTAGAAGCAAACAAACTGAAGCTTTCTTT. This sequence encodes CAITRSKQTEAFF.

The gene calls are TRBV27 and TRBJ2-7; D gene unclear. V lost 6 bases and J 6 bases, leaving 24 bases between the germline ends. Looked up from germline, CDR1 is MNHEY and CDR2 is SMNVEV (reference sequence). This CDR3 contains 16 residues. This CDR3 is CASRPLSLAETSEQYF. CDR3 nucleotides: TGTGCCAGCAGACCCCTTTCGCTCGCTGAAACGAGCGAGCAGTACTTC.

The genes are TRBV11-2 and TRBJ2-5; TRBD2 matches at 8 bases. The CDR3 sequence is 17 residues long. Germline trimming cut 1 base from V and 2 bases from J; bases unmatched to any gene: 9. Germline V gene lookup returns CDR1 SGHAT and CDR2 FQNNGV. As DNA, the CDR3 is TGTGCCAGCAGCTTAGGGGCGGCGGGGGGTTTTCAAGAGACCCAGTACTTC. It codes for CASSLGAAGGFQETQYF. Full variable domain (rest looked up from reference TRBV11-2 and TRBJ2-5): EAGVAQSPRYKIIEKRQSVAFWCNPISGHATLYWYQQILGQGPKLLIQFQNNGVVDDSQLPKDRFSAERLKGVDSTLKIQPAKLEDSAVYLCASSLGAAGGFQETQYFGPGTRLLVL.

The chain joins TRBV9 to TRBJ2-7; 7 bases line up with TRBD2. The CDR3 is 13 residues long. The ends lost 3 bases at V and 2 bases at J; junction bases unmatched: 2. In germline, CDR1 is SGDLS, CDR2 YYNGEE. The CDR3 here is CASSATSAYEQYF. The DNA for the CDR3 is TGTGCCAGCAGCGCAACTAGCGCCTACGAGCAGTACTTC. The full variable domain, rest sourced from reference TRBV9 and TRBJ2-7, is DSGVTQTPKHLITATGQRVTLRCSPRSGDLSVYWYQQSLDQGLQFLIQYYNGEERAKGNILERFSAQQFPDLHSELNLSSLELGDSALYFCASSATSAYEQYFGPGTRLTVT.

This chain connects TRBV6-5 to TRBJ1-1; no definite D call. The V and J ends lost 0 bases and 2 bases respectively, with 7 bases between them. Germline CDR1 MNHEY, CDR2 SVGAGI. The CDR3 is made up of 14 amino acids. CDR3 DNA: TGTGCCAGCAGTTACTCGACACTAAACACTGAAGCTTTCTTT. Translating gives CASSYSTLNTEAFF.

The V and J genes are TRBV5-6 and TRBJ1-2; D is undetermined. The CDR3 has 11 residues. The germline CDR1 and CDR2 sequences are SGHDT and YYEEEE. Trimming shortened V by 0 bases and J by 5 bases, and 2 bases separated the two germline ends. The DNA of the CDR3 is TGTGCCAGCAGCTTGGGATATGGCTACACCTTC. This translates into CASSLGYGYTF.

The rearrangement links TRBV7-9 to TRBJ2-5, with TRBD2 matching over 7 bases. The ends lost 3 bases at V and 10 bases at J; junction bases unmatched: 14. The CDR3 runs 15 residues. Per germline, CDR1 SEHNR and CDR2 FQNEAQ (reference sequence). The DNA of the CDR3 is TGTGCCAGCAGCTTCTCCCTAGCGGATTTTGGTGACCAGTACTTC. Translation gives CASSFSLADFGDQYF.

This clone has a single count. The chain has TRBV7-2 and TRBJ1-2; weak D call: TRBD1 (6 bases). The CDR3 loop spans 14 amino acids. The V gene's germline CDR1 is SGHTA and CDR2 FQGNSA. V lost 5 bases and J 4 bases, leaving 14 bases between the germline ends. The CDR3: CASSPPDSLYGYTF. CDR3 coding DNA: TGTGCCAGCAGCCCTCCGGACAGCCTCTATGGCTACACCTTC. Full variable domain (outside the CDR3, taken from reference TRBV7-2 and TRBJ1-2): GAGVSQSPSNKVTEKGKDVELRCDPISGHTALYWYRQSLGQGLEFLIYFQGNSAPDKSGLPSDRFSAERTGGSVSTLTIQRTQQEDSAVYLCASSPPDSLYGYTFGSGTRLTVV.

The count of this clone is one. The rearrangement joins TRBV11-2 to TRBJ1-2; TRBD1 matches at 8 bases. The germline gives CDR1 SGHAT, CDR2 FQNNGV. The CDR3 loop spans 17 amino acids. After removal of 2 bases from V and 3 bases from J, the junction contained 11 bases not matched to a gene. CDR3 sequence: CASSLRQGLPHYYGYTF. DNA for the CDR3: TGTGCCAGCAGCTTAAGACAGGGGCTCCCCCACTACTATGGCTACACCTTC.

In this sample, this clone turned up many times. J is TRBJ1-1 and V is TRBV7-2; 7 bases match TRBD1. Germline trimming cut 2 bases from V and 4 bases from J; bases unmatched to any gene: 7. CDR1 and CDR2 from the germline V gene are SGHTA and FQGNSA. The CDR3 contains 15 residues. CDR3 nucleotides: TGTGCCAGCAGCTTAAATAGGGGGCGCCTCACTGAAGCTTTCTTT. Translated, it gives CASSLNRGRLTEAFF. Complete variable domain (other parts from reference TRBV7-2 and TRBJ1-1): GAGVSQSPSNKVTEKGKDVELRCDPISGHTALYWYRQSLGQGLEFLIYFQGNSAPDKSGLPSDRFSAERTGGSVSTLTIQRTQQEDSAVYLCASSLNRGRLTEAFFGQGTRLTVV.

V and J are TRBV4-2 and TRBJ2-7; no clear D. CDR1 is LGHNA, CDR2 YNFKEQ, per germline. The CDR3 covers 14 residues. V dropped 1 base and J dropped 0 bases, with 7 bases sitting between them. The CDR3 DNA is TGTGCCAGCAGCCAAGGACACTCCTCCTACGAGCAGTACTTC. Its protein is CASSQGHSSYEQYF.